A selection of T cell receptor beta chains follows, all from one sample in a study of shared clonotypes between healthy human individuals. The repertoire was sequenced with immunoSEQ multiplex PCR; TCRdb's copy has only in-frame clones and lacks some. The sample includes 600,000 to 750,000 clones, 72% of them seen just once. Sequences were obtained from memory CD4+ T cells sorted from blood. All receptors derive from a woman in her 30s in good health. Both conserved end residues are part of each CDR3. D genes are given only for firm matches. A row's size may be missing; if present it is once, few, many or a size class.

cdr3_aa | cdr3_nt | j_call | v_call | d_call | clone_size
CASSLRSRLAPTGELFF | TGTGCCAGCAGCTTGAGGTCGCGACTAGCACCCACCGGGGAGCTGTTTTTT | TRBJ2-2 | TRBV5-6 | TRBD2 | few
CASSPVAGGTDTQYF | TGCGCCAGCAGCCCCGTCGCGGGAGGCACAGATACGCAGTATTTT | TRBJ2-3 | TRBV5-1 | TRBD2 | .
CASSFGWGPAF | TGTGCCAGCAGTTTCGGATGGGGGCCGGCCTTC | TRBJ1-2 | TRBV2 | . | .
CASSYSRPGGGELFF | TGTGCCAGCAGTTACTCAAGGCCCGGAGGCGGGGAGCTGTTTTTT | TRBJ2-2 | TRBV6-6 | . | .
CASSKARTLYQPQHF | TGTGCCAGCAGCAAAGCACGGACGCTCTATCAGCCCCAGCATTTT | TRBJ1-5 | TRBV21-1 | . | .
CAISQGGGTDTQYF | TGTGCCATCAGCCAGGGGGGAGGCACAGATACGCAGTATTTT | TRBJ2-3 | TRBV10-3 | . | .
CAKITESQDYEQYF | TGTGCCAAGATAACAGAGTCCCAAGACTACGAGCAGTACTTC | TRBJ2-7 | TRBV6-4 | . | .
CASSRPPPGHSYNEQFF | TGCGCCAGCAGTCGGCCCCCCCCCGGCCACTCCTACAATGAGCAGTTCTTC | TRBJ2-1 | TRBV10-2 | . | .
CASSLGTSGRLKTQYF | TGTGCCAGCAGTTTGGGGACTAGCGGGAGGTTAAAGACCCAGTACTTC | TRBJ2-5 | TRBV28 | TRBD2 | few
CASRLQGNSYEQYF | TGTGCCAGCAGACTACAGGGGAACTCCTACGAGCAGTACTTC | TRBJ2-7 | TRBV10-3 | TRBD1 | .
CASSLTQVHEQYF | TGTGCCAGCAGCTTAACCCAGGTCCACGAGCAGTACTTC | TRBJ2-7 | TRBV7-9 | . | .
CAWSEAPTLSYEQYF | TGTGCCTGGAGTGAGGCCCCAACCCTCTCCTACGAGCAGTACTTC | TRBJ2-7 | TRBV30 | . | .
CASSQESQAGPNTEAFF | TGCGCCAGCAGCCAAGAATCCCAGGCAGGGCCGAACACTGAAGCTTTCTTT | TRBJ1-1 | TRBV4-1 | . | few
CASSLEHLGGELFF | TGCGCCAGCAGCTTGGAACACCTCGGCGGGGAGCTGTTTTTT | TRBJ2-2 | TRBV5-1 | . | .
CASSLSDSNQPQHF | TGTGCCAGCAGTTTAAGTGACAGCAATCAGCCCCAGCATTTT | TRBJ1-5 | TRBV28 | . | .